The rows below give T cell receptor beta chains drawn from one sample of a study of blood T cell repertoires in COVID-19. Some clones are missing from TCRdb's copy, which holds only in-frame ones; the method was immunoSEQ multiplex PCR. The sample contains about 250,000 clones, 87% of which appear only once. Sequenced: PBMCs or T cells enriched from blood (not recorded which). The receptors were gathered from a woman in her twenties or thirties with acute COVID-19. CDR3s include the opening cysteine and the closing phenylalanine or tryptophan. The order of the fields is clone size, V gene, D gene, J gene, CDR3 protein, CDR3 DNA. The D gene is left open where the match is weak. The listing skips clone size in some rows; elsewhere it reads once, few, many or a size class.

clone size: few; V gene: TRBV7-8; D gene: NA; J gene: TRBJ1-3; CDR3 protein: CASSPQGVSVGNTIYF; CDR3 DNA: TGTGCCAGCAGCCCACAGGGAGTTTCGGTGGGAAACACCATATATTTT
clone size: NA; V gene: TRBV4-1; D gene: TRBD1; J gene: TRBJ2-5; CDR3 protein: CASSQDNRDREETQYF; CDR3 DNA: TGCGCCAGCAGCCAAGATAATCGAGACAGGGAGGAGACCCAGTACTTC
clone size: NA; V gene: TRBV5-1; D gene: NA; J gene: TRBJ2-7; CDR3 protein: CASSGGVEQYF; CDR3 DNA: TGCGCCAGCAGCGGAGGGGTCGAGCAGTACTTC
clone size: NA; V gene: TRBV11-2; D gene: NA; J gene: TRBJ2-7; CDR3 protein: CASSYNYVTHEQYF; CDR3 DNA: TGTGCCAGCAGCTACAACTACGTGACCCACGAGCAGTACTTC
clone size: NA; V gene: TRBV18; D gene: NA; J gene: TRBJ2-5; CDR3 protein: CASSPLEQETQYF; CDR3 DNA: TGTGCCAGCTCACCCTTAGAACAAGAGACCCAGTACTTC
clone size: NA; V gene: TRBV24-1; D gene: TRBD1; J gene: TRBJ1-5; CDR3 protein: CATSPDRADQPQHF; CDR3 DNA: TGTGCCACCAGTCCGGACAGGGCGGATCAGCCCCAGCATTTT
clone size: NA; V gene: TRBV3-1/TRBV3-2; D gene: NA; J gene: TRBJ2-3; CDR3 protein: CASSSSTSGDTQYF; CDR3 DNA: TGTGCCAGCAGCTCCTCGACCTCGGGAGATACGCAGTATTTT
clone size: NA; V gene: TRBV2; D gene: NA; J gene: TRBJ1-1; CDR3 protein: CASSDGQGDAFF; CDR3 DNA: TGTGCCAGCAGTGACGGGCAGGGCGACGCTTTCTTT
clone size: once; V gene: TRBV7-6; D gene: TRBD1; J gene: TRBJ2-1; CDR3 protein: CASSPQGTGGNEQFF; CDR3 DNA: TGTGCCAGCAGCCCGCAAGGGACAGGGGGGAATGAGCAGTTCTTC
clone size: NA; V gene: TRBV7-2; D gene: TRBD1; J gene: TRBJ1-5; CDR3 protein: CASSLGGTGVQPQHF; CDR3 DNA: TGTGCCAGCAGCTTAGGCGGGACAGGGGTCCAGCCCCAGCATTTT
clone size: NA; V gene: TRBV7-8; D gene: TRBD2; J gene: TRBJ2-7; CDR3 protein: CASSLVRTSLTEQYF; CDR3 DNA: TGTGCCAGCAGCTTAGTCCGGACTAGTTTAACCGAGCAGTACTTC
clone size: NA; V gene: TRBV11-1; D gene: TRBD2; J gene: TRBJ2-5; CDR3 protein: CASRRLGLEAQETQYF; CDR3 DNA: TGTGCCAGCAGGCGCTTAGGACTAGAGGCCCAAGAGACCCAGTACTTC
clone size: NA; V gene: TRBV2; D gene: TRBD2; J gene: TRBJ2-2; CDR3 protein: CASQYGGGGTGELFF; CDR3 DNA: TGTGCCAGCCAATACGGGGGGGGCGGCACCGGGGAGCTGTTTTTT
clone size: NA; V gene: TRBV27; D gene: NA; J gene: TRBJ2-7; CDR3 protein: CASSLASGGGEQYF; CDR3 DNA: TGTGCCAGCAGTTTAGCGAGCGGTGGAGGAGAGCAGTACTTC
clone size: NA; V gene: TRBV7-6; D gene: TRBD2; J gene: TRBJ2-3; CDR3 protein: CASSLGLAGNTDTQYF; CDR3 DNA: TGTGCCAGCAGCTTAGGCCTAGCGGGGAACACAGATACGCAGTATTTT
clone size: NA; V gene: TRBV6-5; D gene: NA; J gene: TRBJ2-7; CDR3 protein: CASSPSHALYEQYF; CDR3 DNA: TGTGCCAGCAGTCCCTCGCACGCCCTATACGAGCAGTACTTC
clone size: NA; V gene: TRBV10-3; D gene: NA; J gene: TRBJ1-6; CDR3 protein: CAISESQGNSPLHF; CDR3 DNA: TGTGCCATCAGTGAGTCTCAGGGGAATTCACCCCTCCACTTT
clone size: NA; V gene: TRBV4-1; D gene: NA; J gene: TRBJ1-6; CDR3 protein: CASSQQAGTYNSPLHF; CDR3 DNA: TGCGCCAGCAGTCAACAGGCGGGCACCTATAATTCACCCCTCCACTTT
clone size: NA; V gene: TRBV6-5; D gene: NA; J gene: TRBJ1-2; CDR3 protein: CASSHRANYGYTF; CDR3 DNA: TGTGCCAGCAGCCACAGGGCTAACTATGGCTACACCTTC
clone size: NA; V gene: TRBV28; D gene: NA; J gene: TRBJ1-4; CDR3 protein: CATSQQILNEKLFF; CDR3 DNA: TGTGCCACCAGCCAACAAATATTAAATGAAAAACTGTTTTTT
clone size: NA; V gene: TRBV29-1; D gene: TRBD1; J gene: TRBJ1-1; CDR3 protein: CSVGDRVDTEAFF; CDR3 DNA: TGCAGCGTTGGGGACAGGGTGGACACTGAAGCTTTCTTT
clone size: few; V gene: TRBV5-1; D gene: NA; J gene: TRBJ1-1; CDR3 protein: CASSYQGGEAFF; CDR3 DNA: TGCGCCAGCAGCTATCAGGGAGGTGAAGCTTTCTTT
clone size: NA; V gene: TRBV19; D gene: NA; J gene: TRBJ2-1; CDR3 protein: CASSRDSGSYNEQFF; CDR3 DNA: TGTGCCAGTAGTAGGGACTCCGGCTCCTACAATGAGCAGTTCTTC
clone size: NA; V gene: TRBV5-6; D gene: NA; J gene: TRBJ2-1; CDR3 protein: CASSGGGLTYNEQFF; CDR3 DNA: TGTGCCAGCAGCGGCGGGGGCCTAACCTACAATGAGCAGTTCTTC
clone size: once; V gene: TRBV20-1; D gene: TRBD2; J gene: TRBJ2-1; CDR3 protein: CSASLTSGVVDEQFF; CDR3 DNA: TGCAGTGCTAGTCTAACTAGCGGGGTTGTGGATGAGCAGTTCTTC
clone size: NA; V gene: TRBV5-4; D gene: TRBD1; J gene: TRBJ1-2; CDR3 protein: CASSMDRGHGYTF; CDR3 DNA: TGTGCCAGCAGCATGGACAGGGGCCATGGCTACACCTTC
clone size: NA; V gene: TRBV7-9; D gene: NA; J gene: TRBJ2-7; CDR3 protein: CASSSRQVNEQYF; CDR3 DNA: TGTGCCAGCAGCTCCCGCCAGGTGAACGAGCAGTACTTC
clone size: NA; V gene: TRBV18; D gene: NA; J gene: TRBJ1-2; CDR3 protein: CASSEIEGGHYGYTF; CDR3 DNA: TGTGCCAGCTCAGAAATAGAGGGAGGCCACTATGGCTACACCTTC
clone size: NA; V gene: TRBV27; D gene: NA; J gene: TRBJ1-4; CDR3 protein: CASSSYVNEKLFF; CDR3 DNA: TGTGCCAGCAGTTCCTACGTTAATGAAAAACTGTTTTTT
clone size: NA; V gene: TRBV18; D gene: NA; J gene: TRBJ1-1; CDR3 protein: CASSPGLATLDTEAFF; CDR3 DNA: TGTGCCAGCTCACCAGGTTTGGCAACCTTGGACACTGAAGCTTTCTTT
clone size: NA; V gene: TRBV18; D gene: NA; J gene: TRBJ1-5; CDR3 protein: CASSPSGDQPQHF; CDR3 DNA: TGTGCCAGCTCACCTTCCGGGGATCAGCCCCAGCATTTT
clone size: few; V gene: TRBV28; D gene: TRBD1; J gene: TRBJ1-6; CDR3 protein: CASSLPTGDNSPLHF; CDR3 DNA: TGTGCCAGCAGTTTACCCACAGGGGACAATTCACCCCTCCACTTT
clone size: NA; V gene: TRBV19; D gene: TRBD1; J gene: TRBJ2-5; CDR3 protein: CASSIDPADRVKYF; CDR3 DNA: TGTGCCAGTAGTATAGACCCCGCCGACAGGGTGAAGTACTTC
clone size: NA; V gene: TRBV5-6; D gene: TRBD1; J gene: TRBJ2-7; CDR3 protein: CASSRGTGVAYEQYF; CDR3 DNA: TGTGCCAGCAGCCGCGGGACAGGGGTAGCCTACGAGCAGTACTTC
clone size: NA; V gene: TRBV7-9; D gene: TRBD2; J gene: TRBJ2-7; CDR3 protein: CASSLVGGGKYEQYF; CDR3 DNA: TGTGCCAGCAGCTTAGTCGGCGGGGGGAAGTACGAGCAGTACTTC
clone size: NA; V gene: TRBV15; D gene: TRBD2; J gene: TRBJ2-1; CDR3 protein: CATRTSGIDEQFF; CDR3 DNA: TGTGCCACCCGGACTAGCGGGATAGATGAGCAGTTCTTC
clone size: NA; V gene: TRBV2; D gene: TRBD2; J gene: TRBJ2-3; CDR3 protein: CASREGLAGADTQYF; CDR3 DNA: TGTGCCAGCAGGGAAGGACTAGCGGGGGCAGATACGCAGTATTTT
clone size: NA; V gene: TRBV10-1; D gene: TRBD1; J gene: TRBJ1-1; CDR3 protein: CASRSSTGLNTEAFF; CDR3 DNA: TGCGCCAGCCGATCCTCGACAGGGCTCAACACTGAAGCTTTCTTT
clone size: NA; V gene: TRBV2; D gene: TRBD1; J gene: TRBJ1-2; CDR3 protein: CASSGDRGPYGYTF; CDR3 DNA: TGTGCCAGCAGTGGGGACAGGGGGCCCTATGGCTACACCTTC
clone size: NA; V gene: TRBV5-6; D gene: NA; J gene: TRBJ2-4; CDR3 protein: CASSLVGRVENIQYF; CDR3 DNA: TGTGCCAGCAGCTTGGTAGGCAGGGTGGAAAACATTCAGTACTTC
clone size: NA; V gene: TRBV5-1; D gene: NA; J gene: TRBJ1-5; CDR3 protein: CASSLAGETNQPQHF; CDR3 DNA: TGCGCCAGCAGCTTGGCTGGGGAGACGAATCAGCCCCAGCATTTT
clone size: NA; V gene: TRBV6-2/TRBV6-3; D gene: NA; J gene: TRBJ2-5; CDR3 protein: CASSYSTDEIQETQYF; CDR3 DNA: TGTGCCAGCAGTTACTCCACAGACGAGATCCAAGAGACCCAGTACTTC
clone size: NA; V gene: TRBV5-6; D gene: NA; J gene: TRBJ1-3; CDR3 protein: CASSLLLGGSGNTIYF; CDR3 DNA: TGTGCCAGCAGCTTGTTGCTCGGTGGCTCTGGAAACACCATATATTTT
clone size: NA; V gene: TRBV11-2; D gene: NA; J gene: TRBJ1-2; CDR3 protein: CASSLDLSSGYTF; CDR3 DNA: TGTGCCAGCAGCTTAGACCTATCCTCGGGCTACACCTTC
clone size: NA; V gene: TRBV19; D gene: TRBD1; J gene: TRBJ1-5; CDR3 protein: CASREGSGGGNQPQHF; CDR3 DNA: TGTGCCAGTAGAGAGGGGTCAGGGGGCGGCAATCAGCCCCAGCATTTT
clone size: many; V gene: TRBV29-1; D gene: NA; J gene: TRBJ1-3; CDR3 protein: CSVGADNSGNTIYF; CDR3 DNA: TGCAGCGTCGGTGCGGACAACTCTGGAAACACCATATATTTT
clone size: NA; V gene: TRBV29-1; D gene: NA; J gene: TRBJ2-7; CDR3 protein: CSVAFGAPSEQYF; CDR3 DNA: TGCAGCGTTGCGTTTGGGGCCCCATCCGAGCAGTACTTC
clone size: few; V gene: TRBV5-4; D gene: TRBD1; J gene: TRBJ2-7; CDR3 protein: CASSQDRGFGEQYF; CDR3 DNA: TGTGCCAGCAGCCAGGACAGGGGGTTCGGAGAGCAGTACTTC
clone size: NA; V gene: TRBV4-3; D gene: NA; J gene: TRBJ2-2; CDR3 protein: CASSLRAVGNTGELFF; CDR3 DNA: TGCGCCAGCAGCCTAAGAGCGGTCGGCAACACCGGGGAGCTGTTTTTT
clone size: once; V gene: TRBV27; D gene: NA; J gene: TRBJ1-2; CDR3 protein: CASSSDPGLGYTF; CDR3 DNA: TGTGCCAGCTCTTCCGACCCAGGGTTAGGCTACACCTTC
clone size: NA; V gene: TRBV7-2; D gene: TRBD1; J gene: TRBJ2-3; CDR3 protein: CASSLALTGFTDTQYF; CDR3 DNA: TGTGCCAGCAGCTTAGCGTTGACAGGGTTCACAGATACGCAGTATTTT
clone size: few; V gene: TRBV2; D gene: TRBD1; J gene: TRBJ1-2; CDR3 protein: CASILDRANYGYTF; CDR3 DNA: TGTGCCAGCATCCTGGACAGGGCAAACTATGGCTACACCTTC
clone size: NA; V gene: TRBV11-3; D gene: TRBD2; J gene: TRBJ2-1; CDR3 protein: CASSSGLAGGYNEQFF; CDR3 DNA: TGTGCCAGCAGCTCGGGACTAGCGGGGGGCTACAATGAGCAGTTCTTC
clone size: NA; V gene: TRBV19; D gene: TRBD1; J gene: TRBJ2-2; CDR3 protein: CASSGTVNTGELFF; CDR3 DNA: TGTGCCAGTTCCGGGACAGTGAACACCGGGGAGCTGTTTTTT